Below, 18 T cell receptor beta chains from the same sample are listed, as sequenced in a study of cytomegalovirus exposure and HLA in healthy donors. Primers: 60 Vbeta forward and 13 Jbeta reverse. The assay was immunoSEQ multiplex PCR, and TCRdb's table has in-frame clones only and misses some. The top ten clones hold approximately 1.8% of a sample with around 140,000 clones, 76% of them seen once. Sequencing was carried out using PBMCs. Receptors originate from a female donor in good health and CMV-seropositive.

This clone has only a few counts. The chain combines TRBV25-1 with TRBJ2-7, with TRBD2 identical over 15 bases. The CDR3 length is 18 residues. V was clipped by 4 bases and J by 0 bases; unmatched bases: 7. The V gene's germline CDR1 is MGHDK and CDR2 SYGVNS. The CDR3 region is CASSVPGTSGRPSYEQYF. The CDR3 DNA reads as TGTGCCAGCAGTGTCCCGGGGACTAGCGGGAGGCCCTCCTACGAGCAGTACTTC.

V usage is TRBV10-3 and J usage is TRBJ2-6; possibly TRBD2 for D (6 bases). The CDR3 extends over 16 amino acids. Germline V lookup: CDR1 ENHRY, CDR2 SYGVKD. The ends were cut back, 3 bases at V and 2 bases at J, with 11 bases in the middle. In nucleotides, the CDR3 is TGTGCCATCAGTGATGGGGGGAGTCCTGGGGCCAACGTCCTGACTTTC. Its translation: CAISDGGSPGANVLTF.

The CDR3 region is CASSRGAGTTNTGELFF. The CDR3 DNA sequence: TGCGCCAGCAGCCGCGGAGCCGGGACAACGAACACCGGGGAGCTGTTTTTT. This chain connects TRBV4-1 to TRBJ2-2; perhaps TRBD1 as D (6 bases). This CDR3 spans 17 amino acids. The V gene lost 4 bases and the J gene lost 0 bases, with 15 bases spanning the gap. The germline gives CDR1 MGHRA, CDR2 YSYEKL.

This chain joins TRBV19 and TRBJ1-5; 7 bases match TRBD1. The CDR3 totals 14 residues. Unmatched junction bases numbered 4, after V lost 7 bases and J lost 1 base. Germline V CDR1 and CDR2: LNHDA, SQIVND (reference sequence). The CDR3 DNA follows: TGTGCCAGTACCGACAGGGCAAGCAATCAGCCCCAGCATTTT. It specifies CASTDRASNQPQHF.

The rearrangement joins TRBV18 to TRBJ1-5, with 9 bases that match TRBD1. The CDR3 contains 15 residues. Germline lookup yields CDR1 KGHSH and CDR2 LQKENI. V dropped 3 bases and J dropped 4; count of bases not matched to a gene: 4. CDR3 sequence: CASSPEGQGNQPQHF. The CDR3, as DNA: TGTGCCAGCTCACCGGAGGGACAGGGAAATCAGCCCCAGCATTTT.

The gene calls are TRBV6-6 and TRBJ2-2, with D possibly being TRBD1 (5 bases). Germline V gene lookup returns CDR1 MNHNY and CDR2 SVGAGI (reference sequence). Deletions cut 5 bases from V and 5 bases from J, with 12 bases between. The CDR3 sequence is 14 residues long. CDR3 amino acids: CASSPDRSTGELFF. In nucleotides, the CDR3 is TGTGCCAGCAGTCCAGACAGATCAACCGGGGAGCTGTTTTTT.

CDR3 bases: TGTGCCAGCAGCGCGCAGGGGGAGGGCTACACCTTC. Its protein is CASSAQGEGYTF. The chain has TRBV9 and TRBJ1-2; 7 nucleotides line up with TRBD1. Germline V gene lookup returns CDR1 SGDLS and CDR2 YYNGEE. V lost 3 bases and J lost 8; bases outside the gene matches: 4. CDR3 size: 12 residues.

The rearrangement joins TRBV7-3 to TRBJ2-7; 8 nucleotides line up with TRBD2. Germline V gene data show CDR1 as SGHTA and CDR2 as FQGTGA. After removal of 4 bases from V and 4 bases from J, the junction contained 6 bases not matched to a gene. The CDR3 totals 14 residues. The CDR3 DNA follows: TGTGCCAGCAGCTCGGGACTAGACTCGTACGAGCAGTACTTC. Amino acids: CASSSGLDSYEQYF.

The chain links TRBV21-1 to TRBJ1-1; no DNA check was done on the table's D call, TRBD1. TRBV21-1 has pseudogene status. CDR3 length: 17 residues. The CDR3 DNA sequence: TGTGCCAGCAGCACCCTTACACTACACAGGGGGCGGACTGAAGCTTTCTTT. Protein product: CASSTLTLHRGRTEAFF.

With respect to this clone: Other DNA sequences in the same sample also yield this CDR3. The chain joins TRBV5-1 to TRBJ2-5; D possibly corresponds to TRBD2 (7 bases). Germline V gene sequence: CDR1 SGHRS, CDR2 YFSETQ. The ends were cut back, 0 bases at V and 5 bases at J, with 11 bases in the middle. This CDR3 spans 14 amino acids. In nucleotides, the CDR3 is TGCGCCAGCAGCTTGGGGACTAGGGGGGAGACCCAGTACTTC. Amino acid sequence: CASSLGTRGETQYF.

This sequence joins TRBV2 and TRBJ2-5, with D perhaps TRBD2 (6 bases). Germline V lookup: CDR1 SNHLY, CDR2 FYNNEI. CDR3 length: 14 residues. With 8 bases removed from V and 4 bases from J, the gap between germline ends came to 17 bases. As DNA, the CDR3 is TGTGCCAGCTTGCCGGGAGTTCCCCCAGAGACCCAGTACTTC. Translated, it gives CASLPGVPPETQYF.

V usage is TRBV6-1 and J usage is TRBJ2-7; a weak D match, TRBD1 (6 bases). This CDR3 comprises 15 residues. V lost 2 bases and J 2 bases, leaving 13 bases between the germline ends. Germline V gene lookup returns CDR1 MNHNS and CDR2 SASEGT. The CDR3, as DNA: TGTGCCAGCAGTGAACCAGGGGCCTATCCCTACGAGCAGTACTTC. As protein: CASSEPGAYPYEQYF.

This clone was detected only once. The chain combines TRBV19 with TRBJ2-2, with 7 nucleotides matching TRBD2. The V gene end was trimmed by 6 bases and the J gene end by 5 bases; junction bases not matched to a gene: 9. This CDR3 comprises 15 residues. The germline gives CDR1 LNHDA, CDR2 SQIVND (reference sequence). This CDR3 is CASRAGLAVTGELFF. CDR3 in DNA: TGTGCCAGTAGAGCGGGGCTAGCGGTTACCGGGGAGCTGTTTTTT.

This clone has just a few counts. The chain uses TRBV5-1 and TRBJ1-1; the D gene is possibly TRBD1 (5 bases). The CDR3 is 15 amino acids. V was clipped by 0 bases and J by 0 bases, with 9 bases between them. Germline V lookup: CDR1 SGHRS, CDR2 YFSETQ. Here the CDR3 reads CASSLDGQVNTEAFF. DNA for the CDR3: TGCGCCAGCAGCTTGGACGGACAAGTGAACACTGAAGCTTTCTTT.

The genes are TRBV5-4 and TRBJ1-1; D remains unclear. CDR1 and CDR2 from the germline V gene are SGHNT and YYREEE (reference sequence). V lost 4 bases to trimming and J lost 3 bases, with 16 bases between them. The CDR3 loop spans 15 amino acids. CDR3 bases: TGTGCCAGCAGCCCAGTTCCGGGGTTCTACACTGAAGCTTTCTTT. Translated, it gives CASSPVPGFYTEAFF.

This clone was counted only a few times. The V and J genes are TRBV11-2 and TRBJ1-1; TRBD1 matches 7 bases. Germline CDR1 SGHAT, CDR2 FQNNGV. The V segment lost 0 bases and the J segment 4 bases; nucleotides outside the gene matches: 2. This CDR3 spans 14 amino acids. CDR3 amino acids: CASSLDPGGTEAFF. CDR3 in DNA: TGTGCCAGCAGCTTAGATCCAGGGGGCACTGAAGCTTTCTTT.

J is TRBJ2-1 and V is TRBV27; 11 positions match TRBD2. The CDR3 length is 15 residues. CDR1 is MNHEY and CDR2 is SMNVEV in the germline V gene (reference sequence). Trimming cost V 6 bases and J 7 bases; bases outside gene matches: 8. CDR3 amino acids: CASRSGTSGQNEQFF. The CDR3 DNA reads as TGTGCCAGCAGATCCGGGACTAGCGGACAAAATGAGCAGTTCTTC.

The chain uses TRBV6-5 and TRBJ2-2, with 7 bases lining up with TRBD1. CDR1 and CDR2 from the germline V gene are MNHEY and SVGAGI. V was clipped by 5 bases and J by 4 bases; unmatched bases: 7. CDR3 length equals 15 residues. This CDR3 is CASSVRDSTTGELFF. The CDR3 DNA follows: TGTGCCAGCAGTGTCCGGGACAGCACCACCGGGGAGCTGTTTTTT.